Listed below are T cell receptor beta chains from one sample, sequenced in a study of response to subunit inactivated influenza vaccine. One entry per CDR3 protein, called by TCRdb with MiXCR from the RT-PCR reads. The table has some 160,000 distinct CDR3 sequences, roughly 11% seen once. Sequenced here: non-naive T cells sorted from PBMCs, sampled 40 to 50 days after vaccination. Source of these receptors: a man aged 50 or older who received an inactivated influenza vaccine. Both conserved end residues are part of each CDR3. Each record gives: CDR3 length, clone size, D gene, J gene, V gene, CDR3 protein, CDR3 DNA. D genes are given only for firm matches. Clone size is stated in some rows and not others, as once, few, many or a class when expanded.

length: 17
size: few
D: TRBD1
J: TRBJ2-1
V: TRBV6-6
CDR3: CASPRRDRGKGYNEQFF
DNA: TGTGCCAGCCCTAGGCGGGACAGGGGGAAAGGGTACAATGAGCAGTTCTTC

length: 17
size: few
D: TRBD2
J: TRBJ2-3
V: TRBV4-2
CDR3: CASSQSVSAGGLDTQYF
DNA: TGTGCCAGCAGCCAAAGTGTCTCAGCGGGAGGTTTAGATACGCAGTATTTT

length: 13
size: many
D: TRBD1
J: TRBJ2-5
V: TRBV6-2/TRBV6-3
CDR3: CASNDRAEETQYF
DNA: TGTGCCAGCAATGACAGGGCTGAAGAGACCCAGTACTTC

length: 11
size: few
D: .
J: TRBJ2-1
V: TRBV28
CDR3: CASRAQGEQFF
DNA: TGTGCCAGCAGAGCCCAGGGTGAGCAGTTCTTC

length: 16
size: .
D: .
J: TRBJ1-5
V: TRBV5-5
CDR3: CASSLERNLGNQPQHF
DNA: TGTGCCAGCAGCTTGGAAAGGAATTTGGGCAATCAGCCCCAGCATTTT

length: 13
size: many
D: .
J: TRBJ2-2
V: TRBV15
CDR3: CATSRGGTGELFF
DNA: TGTGCCACCAGCAGAGGGGGGACCGGGGAGCTGTTTTTT

length: 15
size: many
D: .
J: TRBJ2-5
V: TRBV10-3
CDR3: CAISDLKGWRETQYF
DNA: TGTGCCATCAGTGATCTCAAGGGATGGCGAGAGACCCAGTACTTC

length: 13
size: few
D: .
J: TRBJ1-1
V: TRBV29-1
CDR3: CSVAPTQYTEAFF
DNA: TGCAGCGTAGCTCCTACCCAGTACACTGAAGCTTTCTTT

length: 16
size: few
D: .
J: TRBJ1-2
V: TRBV9
CDR3: CASSVGGGRDETGYTF
DNA: TGTGCCAGCAGCGTAGGCGGGGGGAGGGATGAAACTGGCTACACCTTC

length: 13
size: many
D: .
J: TRBJ2-1
V: TRBV6-2/TRBV6-3
CDR3: CASSRTDYNEQFF
DNA: TGTGCCAGCAGTAGGACCGATTACAATGAGCAGTTCTTC

length: 15
size: .
D: .
J: TRBJ2-3
V: TRBV5-6
CDR3: CASSLRVGGTDTQYF
DNA: TGTGCCAGCAGCCTGAGGGTCGGGGGCACAGATACGCAGTATTTT

length: 15
size: .
D: .
J: TRBJ2-3
V: TRBV3-1
CDR3: CASSPTGIPRDTQYF
DNA: TGTGCCAGCAGCCCTACAGGGATTCCTAGGGATACGCAGTATTTT

length: 15
size: .
D: .
J: TRBJ2-6
V: TRBV5-1
CDR3: CASSPGPSGANVLTF
DNA: TGCGCCAGCAGCCCCGGGCCTTCTGGGGCCAACGTCCTGACTTTC

length: 19
size: .
D: .
J: TRBJ2-1
V: TRBV12-3/TRBV12-4
CDR3: CTSSFRGLPTFSSYNEQFF
DNA: TGTACCAGCAGTTTCCGGGGACTGCCCACCTTTAGCTCCTACAATGAGCAGTTCTTC

length: 14
size: .
D: .
J: TRBJ2-5
V: TRBV13
CDR3: CASSLGSGGETQYF
DNA: TGTGCCAGCAGCTTAGGAAGTGGGGGGGAGACCCAGTACTTC

length: 15
size: .
D: .
J: TRBJ1-3
V: TRBV3-1
CDR3: CASSASWAGGNTIYF
DNA: TGTGCCAGCAGCGCCTCTTGGGCTGGAGGAAACACCATATATTTT

length: 15
size: .
D: .
J: TRBJ2-4
V: TRBV2
CDR3: CASRGGLGPQDIQYF
DNA: TGTGCCAGCAGGGGCGGGTTGGGGCCGCAAGACATTCAGTACTTC

length: 11
size: many
D: .
J: TRBJ1-1
V: TRBV12-3/TRBV12-4
CDR3: CASSRGTEAFF
DNA: TGTGCCAGCAGCCGAGGAACTGAAGCTTTCTTT

length: 13
size: few
D: .
J: TRBJ2-4
V: TRBV20-1
CDR3: CSAGNLAKNIQYF
DNA: TGCAGTGCTGGCAATCTAGCCAAAAACATTCAGTACTTC

length: 14
size: .
D: .
J: TRBJ2-5
V: TRBV6-2/TRBV6-3
CDR3: CASIRRQQGETQYF
DNA: TGTGCCAGCATACGGAGACAACAAGGAGAGACCCAGTACTTC

length: 14
size: few
D: .
J: TRBJ2-1
V: TRBV20-1
CDR3: CSASSGVSYNEQFF
DNA: TGCAGTGCTAGTTCAGGGGTCTCCTACAATGAGCAGTTCTTC

length: 12
size: .
D: .
J: TRBJ2-3
V: TRBV7-3
CDR3: CASSPSTGTQYF
DNA: TGTGCCAGCAGCCCCTCCACGGGTACGCAGTATTTT

length: 19
size: .
D: .
J: TRBJ2-7
V: TRBV5-1
CDR3: CASSLAESLMGSDEGEQYF
DNA: TGCGCCAGCAGCTTGGCGGAGTCCCTTATGGGTTCCGACGAGGGAGAGCAGTACTTC

length: 13
size: .
D: .
J: TRBJ1-1
V: TRBV12-3/TRBV12-4
CDR3: CASSTRENTEAFF
DNA: TGTGCCAGCAGCACCCGGGAGAACACTGAAGCTTTCTTT

length: 16
size: .
D: TRBD2
J: TRBJ2-1
V: TRBV7-2
CDR3: CASSLGAGGFYNEQFF
DNA: TGTGCCAGCAGCTTAGGGGCGGGGGGCTTCTACAATGAGCAGTTCTTC

length: 14
size: many
D: TRBD1
J: TRBJ2-7
V: TRBV20-1
CDR3: CSASKTGDTNEQYF
DNA: TGCAGTGCCAGCAAAACAGGGGATACGAACGAGCAGTACTTC

length: 16
size: many
D: TRBD1
J: TRBJ2-3
V: TRBV12-3/TRBV12-4
CDR3: CASIKQGPPSTDTQYF
DNA: TGTGCCAGCATTAAACAGGGGCCTCCTAGCACAGATACGCAGTATTTT

length: 14
size: few
D: TRBD2
J: TRBJ2-1
V: TRBV2
CDR3: CASGGTSFYNEQFF
DNA: TGTGCCAGCGGTGGGACTAGTTTCTACAATGAGCAGTTCTTC

length: 14
size: few
D: .
J: TRBJ2-5
V: TRBV20-1
CDR3: CSASAGGNFVTQYF
DNA: TGCAGTGCTAGCGCTGGGGGGAATTTTGTGACCCAGTACTTC

length: 14
size: once
D: .
J: TRBJ2-3
V: TRBV6-2/TRBV6-3
CDR3: CASTDVGSTDTQYF
DNA: TGTGCCAGCACCGACGTGGGTAGCACAGATACGCAGTATTTT

length: 13
size: few
D: .
J: TRBJ2-5
V: TRBV7-2
CDR3: CASSSRGQETQYF
DNA: TGTGCCAGCAGCTCAAGGGGCCAAGAGACCCAGTACTTC

length: 16
size: .
D: .
J: TRBJ2-6
V: TRBV19
CDR3: CASSTLTASGANVLTF
DNA: TGTGCCAGTAGTACCCTGACAGCGTCTGGGGCCAACGTCCTGACTTTC

length: 16
size: few
D: .
J: TRBJ1-5
V: TRBV5-5
CDR3: CASSFRGVESNQPQHF
DNA: TGTGCCAGCAGCTTTAGGGGGGTCGAGAGCAATCAGCCCCAGCATTTT

length: 12
size: few
D: .
J: TRBJ2-7
V: TRBV7-7
CDR3: CASSRPGGEQYF
DNA: TGTGCCAGCAGCCGACCCGGGGGCGAGCAGTACTTC

length: 16
size: many
D: TRBD2
J: TRBJ2-3
V: TRBV3-1
CDR3: CASSRWEGLRKDTQYF
DNA: TGTGCCAGCAGCCGTTGGGAGGGACTGCGTAAAGATACGCAGTATTTT

length: 15
size: few
D: TRBD2
J: TRBJ2-4
V: TRBV28
CDR3: CASSRAGSVKNIQYF
DNA: TGTGCCAGCAGTCGAGCGGGGTCGGTCAAAAACATTCAGTACTTC

length: 13
size: .
D: .
J: TRBJ1-1
V: TRBV12-3/TRBV12-4
CDR3: CASSLEARTEAFF
DNA: TGTGCCAGCAGTTTGGAGGCTAGGACTGAAGCTTTCTTT

length: 16
size: many
D: .
J: TRBJ1-6
V: TRBV5-1
CDR3: CASSLQESSYNSPLHF
DNA: TGCGCCAGCAGCTTGCAAGAGAGCTCCTATAATTCACCCCTCCACTTT

length: 16
size: many
D: TRBD2
J: TRBJ2-5
V: TRBV12-3/TRBV12-4
CDR3: CASSLSLAGFQETQYF
DNA: TGTGCCAGCAGTTTGAGTCTAGCGGGGTTCCAAGAGACCCAGTACTTC

length: 12
size: many
D: .
J: TRBJ2-7
V: TRBV2
CDR3: CASQVTRYEQYF
DNA: TGTGCCAGCCAAGTAACGCGTTACGAGCAGTACTTC

length: 12
size: many
D: TRBD1
J: TRBJ2-1
V: TRBV4-2
CDR3: CASSLGTGSPFF
DNA: TGTGCCAGCAGCCTTGGGACAGGGAGTCCGTTCTTC

length: 15
size: .
D: TRBD2
J: TRBJ2-3
V: TRBV4-2
CDR3: CASSPRLAGTDTQYF
DNA: TGTGCCAGCAGCCCCCGACTAGCGGGCACAGATACGCAGTATTTT

length: 14
size: many
D: .
J: TRBJ2-5
V: TRBV27
CDR3: CASSFRGSQETQYF
DNA: TGTGCCAGCAGTTTTCGAGGCAGCCAAGAGACCCAGTACTTC

length: 14
size: .
D: .
J: TRBJ2-7
V: TRBV6-5
CDR3: CASSYGFSSYEQYF
DNA: TGTGCCAGCAGTTACGGATTTAGCTCCTACGAGCAGTACTTC

length: 16
size: .
D: .
J: TRBJ2-1
V: TRBV9
CDR3: CASSVRAGTAYNEQFF
DNA: TGTGCCAGCAGCGTGAGAGCCGGGACCGCATACAATGAGCAGTTCTTC

length: 14
size: few
D: .
J: TRBJ2-3
V: TRBV6-1
CDR3: CASSQLEGADTQYF
DNA: TGTGCCAGCAGTCAACTAGAGGGCGCAGATACGCAGTATTTT

length: 14
size: few
D: .
J: TRBJ1-1
V: TRBV28
CDR3: CASSPQGQLGEAFF
DNA: TGTGCCAGCAGTCCCCAGGGGCAACTCGGTGAAGCTTTCTTT

length: 14
size: few
D: .
J: TRBJ1-3
V: TRBV28
CDR3: CASSLIGAGNTIYF
DNA: TGTGCCAGCAGTTTAATAGGGGCTGGAAACACCATATATTTT

length: 14
size: .
D: TRBD2
J: TRBJ2-3
V: TRBV20-1
CDR3: CSARLAVSTDTQYF
DNA: TGCAGTGCAAGACTAGCGGTTAGCACAGATACGCAGTATTTT

length: 13
size: .
D: .
J: TRBJ1-6
V: TRBV6-1
CDR3: CASRGQPNSPLHF
DNA: TGTGCCAGCAGAGGACAGCCTAATTCACCCCTCCACTTT

length: 12
size: few
D: .
J: TRBJ1-2
V: TRBV6-4
CDR3: CATMGRVEGYTF
DNA: TGTGCCACAATGGGCAGGGTTGAGGGCTACACCTTC

length: 18
size: few
D: .
J: TRBJ2-1
V: TRBV11-2
CDR3: CASSLVVHRPPRYNEQFF
DNA: TGTGCCAGCAGCTTAGTAGTCCATCGGCCGCCGCGTTACAATGAGCAGTTCTTC

length: 13
size: many
D: .
J: TRBJ1-1
V: TRBV20-1
CDR3: CSARENRGTEAFF
DNA: TGCAGTGCTAGAGAGAATAGAGGCACTGAAGCTTTCTTT

length: 13
size: few
D: TRBD1
J: TRBJ2-5
V: TRBV27
CDR3: CASQTGDSETQYF
DNA: TGTGCCTCCCAGACAGGGGATTCAGAGACCCAGTACTTC